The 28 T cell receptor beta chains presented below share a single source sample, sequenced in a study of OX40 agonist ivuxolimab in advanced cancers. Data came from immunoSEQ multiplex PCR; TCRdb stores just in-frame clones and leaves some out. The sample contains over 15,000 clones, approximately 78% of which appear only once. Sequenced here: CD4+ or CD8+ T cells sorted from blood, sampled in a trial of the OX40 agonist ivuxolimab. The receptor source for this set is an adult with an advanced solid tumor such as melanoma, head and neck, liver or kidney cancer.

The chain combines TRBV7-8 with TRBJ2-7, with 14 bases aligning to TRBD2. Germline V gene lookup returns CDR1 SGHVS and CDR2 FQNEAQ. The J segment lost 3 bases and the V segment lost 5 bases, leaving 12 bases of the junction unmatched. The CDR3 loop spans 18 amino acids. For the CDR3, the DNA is TGTGCCAGCAGCATCCCCGGGACTAGCGGGAGTGATTTCTACGAGCAGTACTTC. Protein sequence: CASSIPGTSGSDFYEQYF.

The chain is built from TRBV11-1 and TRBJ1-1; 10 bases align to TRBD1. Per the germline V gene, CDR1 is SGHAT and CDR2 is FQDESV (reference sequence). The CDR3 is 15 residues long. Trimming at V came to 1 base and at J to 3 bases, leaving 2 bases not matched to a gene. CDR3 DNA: TGTGCCAGCAGCTTAGAGGACAGGGGGTACACTGAAGCTTTCTTT. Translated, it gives CASSLEDRGYTEAFF.

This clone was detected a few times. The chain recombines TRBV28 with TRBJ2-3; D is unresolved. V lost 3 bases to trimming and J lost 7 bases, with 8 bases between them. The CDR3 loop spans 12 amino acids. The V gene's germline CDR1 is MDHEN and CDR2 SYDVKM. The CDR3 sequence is CASSFAGYTQYF. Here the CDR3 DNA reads TGTGCCAGCAGTTTCGCCGGCTATACGCAGTATTTT.

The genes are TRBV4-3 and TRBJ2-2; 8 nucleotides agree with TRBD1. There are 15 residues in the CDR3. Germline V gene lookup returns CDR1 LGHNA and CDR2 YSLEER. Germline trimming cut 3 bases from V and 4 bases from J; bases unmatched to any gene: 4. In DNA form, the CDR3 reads TGCGCCAGCAGCCAGACCAGGGGGCTCACCGGGGAGCTGTTTTTT. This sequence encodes CASSQTRGLTGELFF.

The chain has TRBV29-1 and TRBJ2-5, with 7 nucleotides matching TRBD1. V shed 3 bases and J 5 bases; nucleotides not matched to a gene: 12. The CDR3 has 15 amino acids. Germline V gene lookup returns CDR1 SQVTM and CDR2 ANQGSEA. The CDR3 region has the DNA TGCAGCGTTGAGGCAGCGGACAGGCCCCGGGAGACCCAGTACTTC. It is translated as CSVEAADRPRETQYF.

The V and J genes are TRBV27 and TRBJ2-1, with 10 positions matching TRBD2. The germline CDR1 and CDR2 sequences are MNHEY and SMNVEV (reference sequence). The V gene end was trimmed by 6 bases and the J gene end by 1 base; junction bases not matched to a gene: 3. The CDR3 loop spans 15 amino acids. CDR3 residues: CASRLLAGSYNEQFF. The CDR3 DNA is TGTGCCAGCAGGCTACTAGCGGGGTCCTACAATGAGCAGTTCTTC.

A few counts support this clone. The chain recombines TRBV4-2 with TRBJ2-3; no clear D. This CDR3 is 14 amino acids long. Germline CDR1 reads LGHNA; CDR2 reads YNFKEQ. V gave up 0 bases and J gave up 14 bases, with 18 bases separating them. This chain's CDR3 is CASSQETHTSAPYF. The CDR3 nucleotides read TGTGCCAGCAGCCAAGAGACCCACACCTCAGCACCGTATTTT.

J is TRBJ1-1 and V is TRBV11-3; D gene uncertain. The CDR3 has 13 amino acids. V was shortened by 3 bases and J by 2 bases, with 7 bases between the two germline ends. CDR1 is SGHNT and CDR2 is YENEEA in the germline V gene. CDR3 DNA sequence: TGTGCCAGCAGCTTTTTGGTAAACACTGAAGCTTTCTTT. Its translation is CASSFLVNTEAFF.

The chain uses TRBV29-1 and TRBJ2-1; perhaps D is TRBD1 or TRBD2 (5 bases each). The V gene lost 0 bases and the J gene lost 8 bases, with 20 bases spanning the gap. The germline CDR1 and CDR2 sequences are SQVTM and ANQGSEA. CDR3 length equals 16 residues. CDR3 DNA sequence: TGCAGCGTTGAAGATACGGTGCAGGGAGTTATCGATGAGCAGTTCTTC. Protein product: CSVEDTVQGVIDEQFF.

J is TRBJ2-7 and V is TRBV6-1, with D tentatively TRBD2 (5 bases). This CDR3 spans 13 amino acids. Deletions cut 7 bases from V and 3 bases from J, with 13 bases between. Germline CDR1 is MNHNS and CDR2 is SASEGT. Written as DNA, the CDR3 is TGTGCCAGCACCCAAATGGCGGGCTACGAGCAGTACTTC. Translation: CASTQMAGYEQYF.

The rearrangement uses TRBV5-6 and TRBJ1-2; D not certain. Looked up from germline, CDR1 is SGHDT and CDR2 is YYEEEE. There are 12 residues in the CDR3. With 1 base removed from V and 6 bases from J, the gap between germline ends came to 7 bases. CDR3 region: CASSLSRDGYTF. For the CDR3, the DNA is TGTGCCAGCAGCTTGTCACGGGATGGCTACACCTTC.

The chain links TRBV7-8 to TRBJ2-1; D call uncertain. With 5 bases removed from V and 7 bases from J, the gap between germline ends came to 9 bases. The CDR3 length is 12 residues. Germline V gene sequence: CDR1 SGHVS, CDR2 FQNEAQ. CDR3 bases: TGTGCCAGCAGCCTGCGTCGGAATGAGCAGTTCTTC. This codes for CASSLRRNEQFF.

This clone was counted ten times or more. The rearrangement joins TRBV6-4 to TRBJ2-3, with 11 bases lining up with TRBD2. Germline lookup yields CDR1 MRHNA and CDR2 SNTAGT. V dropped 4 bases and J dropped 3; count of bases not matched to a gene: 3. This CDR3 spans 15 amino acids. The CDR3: CASSATSGGTDTQYF. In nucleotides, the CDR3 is TGTGCCAGCAGTGCTACTAGCGGGGGAACAGATACGCAGTATTTT.

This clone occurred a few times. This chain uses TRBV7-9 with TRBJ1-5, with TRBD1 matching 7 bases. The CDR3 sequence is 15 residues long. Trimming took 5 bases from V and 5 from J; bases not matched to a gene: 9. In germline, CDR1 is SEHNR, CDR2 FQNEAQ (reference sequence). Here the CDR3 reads CASSAPGGWDQPQHF. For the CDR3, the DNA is TGTGCCAGCAGCGCTCCAGGGGGATGGGATCAGCCCCAGCATTTT.

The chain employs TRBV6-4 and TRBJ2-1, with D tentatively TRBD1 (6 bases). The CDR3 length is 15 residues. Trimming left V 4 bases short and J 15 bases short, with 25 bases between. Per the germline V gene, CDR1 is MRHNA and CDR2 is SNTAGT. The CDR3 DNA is TGTGCCAGCAGTGGACTCGGGACACCTTACGATGGGGGGTTCTTC. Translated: CASSGLGTPYDGGFF.

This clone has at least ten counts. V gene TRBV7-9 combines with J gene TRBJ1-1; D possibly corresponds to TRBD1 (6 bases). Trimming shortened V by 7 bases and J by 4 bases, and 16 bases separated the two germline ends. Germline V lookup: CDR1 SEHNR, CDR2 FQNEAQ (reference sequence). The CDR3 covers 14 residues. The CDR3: CASMTGQIGTEAFF. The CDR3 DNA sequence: TGTGCCAGCATGACAGGTCAGATTGGCACTGAAGCTTTCTTT.

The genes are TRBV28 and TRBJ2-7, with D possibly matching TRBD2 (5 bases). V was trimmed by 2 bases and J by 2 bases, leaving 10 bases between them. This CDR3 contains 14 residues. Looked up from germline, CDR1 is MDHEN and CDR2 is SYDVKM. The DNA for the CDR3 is TGTGCCAGCAGTTTACAGCAGAGGGCCTACGAGCAGTACTTC. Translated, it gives CASSLQQRAYEQYF.

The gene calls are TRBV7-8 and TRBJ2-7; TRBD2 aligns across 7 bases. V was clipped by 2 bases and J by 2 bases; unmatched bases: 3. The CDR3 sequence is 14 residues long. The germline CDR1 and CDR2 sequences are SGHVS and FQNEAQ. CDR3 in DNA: TGTGCCAGCAGCTTATTACGGGGGGCCTACGAGCAGTACTTC. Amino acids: CASSLLRGAYEQYF. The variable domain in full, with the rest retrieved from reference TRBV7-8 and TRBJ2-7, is GAGVSQSPRYKVAKRGQDVALRCDPISGHVSLFWYQQALGQGPEFLTYFQNEAQLDKSGLPSDRFFAERPEGSVSTLKIQRTQQEDSAVYLCASSLLRGAYEQYFGPGTRLTVT.

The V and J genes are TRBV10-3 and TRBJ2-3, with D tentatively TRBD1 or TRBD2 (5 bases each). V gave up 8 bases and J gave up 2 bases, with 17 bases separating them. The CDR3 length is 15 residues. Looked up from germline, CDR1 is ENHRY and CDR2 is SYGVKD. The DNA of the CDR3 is TGTGCCATCGGGGGTAGGCAGGACAACACAGATACGCAGTATTTT. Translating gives CAIGGRQDNTDTQYF.

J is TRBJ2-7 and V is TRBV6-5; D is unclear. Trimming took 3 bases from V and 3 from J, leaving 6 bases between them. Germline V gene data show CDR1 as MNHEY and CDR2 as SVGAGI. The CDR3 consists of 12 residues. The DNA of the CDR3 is TGTGCCAGCAGTTATAACGGCTACGAGCAGTACTTC. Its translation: CASSYNGYEQYF.

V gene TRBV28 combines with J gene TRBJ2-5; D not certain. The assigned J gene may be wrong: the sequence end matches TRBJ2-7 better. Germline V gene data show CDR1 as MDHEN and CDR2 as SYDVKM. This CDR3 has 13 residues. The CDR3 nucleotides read TGTGCCAGCAGTTTACAAGGGAACTACGAGCAGTACTTC. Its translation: CASSLQGNYEQYF.

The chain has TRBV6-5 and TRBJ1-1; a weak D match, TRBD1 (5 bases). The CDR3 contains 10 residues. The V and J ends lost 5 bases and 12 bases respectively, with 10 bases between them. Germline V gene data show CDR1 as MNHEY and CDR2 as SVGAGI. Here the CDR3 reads CASSDWGTFF. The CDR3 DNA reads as TGTGCCAGCAGTGATTGGGGGACTTTCTTT.

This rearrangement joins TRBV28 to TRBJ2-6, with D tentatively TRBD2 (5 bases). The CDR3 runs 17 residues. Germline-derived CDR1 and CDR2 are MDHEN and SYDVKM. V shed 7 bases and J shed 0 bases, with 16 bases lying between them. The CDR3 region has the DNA TGTGCCAGCACTCCCGTCGGGGTCCTCTCTGGGGCCAACGTCCTGACTTTC. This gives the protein CASTPVGVLSGANVLTF.

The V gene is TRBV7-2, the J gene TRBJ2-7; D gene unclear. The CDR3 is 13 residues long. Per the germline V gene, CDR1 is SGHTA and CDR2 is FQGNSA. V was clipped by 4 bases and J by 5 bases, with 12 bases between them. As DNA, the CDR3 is TGTGCCAGCAGCTCATTAGGGCCCCACGAGCAGTACTTC. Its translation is CASSSLGPHEQYF. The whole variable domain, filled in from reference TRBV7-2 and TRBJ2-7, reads GAGVSQSPSNKVTEKGKDVELRCDPISGHTALYWYRQSLGQGLEFLIYFQGNSAPDKSGLPSDRFSAERTGGSVSTLTIQRTQQEDSAVYLCASSSLGPHEQYFGPGTRLTVT.

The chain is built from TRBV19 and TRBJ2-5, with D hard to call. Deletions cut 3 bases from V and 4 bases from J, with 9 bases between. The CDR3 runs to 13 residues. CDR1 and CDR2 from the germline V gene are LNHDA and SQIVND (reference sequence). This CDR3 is CASSIMLLETQYF. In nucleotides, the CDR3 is TGTGCCAGTAGTATTATGTTGCTAGAGACCCAGTACTTC.

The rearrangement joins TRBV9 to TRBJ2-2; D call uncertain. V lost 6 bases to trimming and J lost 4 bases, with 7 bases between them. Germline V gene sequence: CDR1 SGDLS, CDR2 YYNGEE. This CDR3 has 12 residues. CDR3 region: CASNLGTGELFF. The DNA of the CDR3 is TGTGCCAGCAATCTGGGCACCGGGGAGCTGTTTTTT.

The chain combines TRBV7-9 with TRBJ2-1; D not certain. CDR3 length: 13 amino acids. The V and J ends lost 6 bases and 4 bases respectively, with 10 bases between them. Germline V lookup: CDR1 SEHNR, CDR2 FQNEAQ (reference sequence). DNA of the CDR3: TGTGCCAGCAGTTCTCCAGGTTACAATGAGCAGTTCTTC. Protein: CASSSPGYNEQFF.

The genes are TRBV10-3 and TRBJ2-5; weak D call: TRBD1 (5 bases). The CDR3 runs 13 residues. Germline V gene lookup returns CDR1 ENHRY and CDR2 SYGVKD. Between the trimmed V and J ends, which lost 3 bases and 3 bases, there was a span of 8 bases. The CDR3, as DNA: TGTGCCATCAGTGACGCGACAGAAGAGACCCAGTACTTC. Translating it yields CAISDATEETQYF.